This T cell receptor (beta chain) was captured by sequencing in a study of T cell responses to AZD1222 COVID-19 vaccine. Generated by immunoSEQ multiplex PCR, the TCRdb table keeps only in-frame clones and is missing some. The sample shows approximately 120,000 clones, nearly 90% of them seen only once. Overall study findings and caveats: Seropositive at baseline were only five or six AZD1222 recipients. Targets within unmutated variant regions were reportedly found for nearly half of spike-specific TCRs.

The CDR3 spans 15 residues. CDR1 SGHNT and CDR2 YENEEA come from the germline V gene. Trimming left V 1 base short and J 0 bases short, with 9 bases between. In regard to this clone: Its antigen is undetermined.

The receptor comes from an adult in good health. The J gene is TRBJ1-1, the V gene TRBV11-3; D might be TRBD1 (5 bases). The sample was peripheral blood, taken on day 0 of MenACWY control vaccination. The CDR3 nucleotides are TGTGCCAGCAGCTTAGGGGGACTGCTGAACACTGAAGCTTTCTTT. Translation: CASSLGGLLNTEAFF.